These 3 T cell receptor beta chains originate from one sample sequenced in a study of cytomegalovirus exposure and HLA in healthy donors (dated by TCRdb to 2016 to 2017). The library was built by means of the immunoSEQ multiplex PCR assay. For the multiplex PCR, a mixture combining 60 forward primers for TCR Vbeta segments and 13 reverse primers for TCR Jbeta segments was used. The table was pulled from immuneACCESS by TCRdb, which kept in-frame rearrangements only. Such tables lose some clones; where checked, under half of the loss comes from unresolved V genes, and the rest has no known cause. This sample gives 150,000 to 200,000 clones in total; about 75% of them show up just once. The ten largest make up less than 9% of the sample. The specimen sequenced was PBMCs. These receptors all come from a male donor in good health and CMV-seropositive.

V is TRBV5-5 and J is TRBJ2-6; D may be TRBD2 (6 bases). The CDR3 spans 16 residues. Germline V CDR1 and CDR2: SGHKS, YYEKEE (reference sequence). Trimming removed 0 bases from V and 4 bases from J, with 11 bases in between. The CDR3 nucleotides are TGTGCCAGCAGCTTGGTGGCGGGGTCCGGGGCCAACGTCCTGACTTTC. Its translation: CASSLVAGSGANVLTF.

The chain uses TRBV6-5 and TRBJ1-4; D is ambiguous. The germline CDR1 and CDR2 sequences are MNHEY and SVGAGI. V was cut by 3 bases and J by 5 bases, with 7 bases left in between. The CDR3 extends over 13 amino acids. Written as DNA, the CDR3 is TGTGCCAGCAGTTATTTGGCAAATGAAAAACTGTTTTTT. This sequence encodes CASSYLANEKLFF.

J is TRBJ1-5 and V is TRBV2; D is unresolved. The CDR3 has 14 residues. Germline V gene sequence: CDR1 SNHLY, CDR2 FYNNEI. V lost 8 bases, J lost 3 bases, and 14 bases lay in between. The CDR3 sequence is CASAGGSDNQPQHF. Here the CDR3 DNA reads TGTGCCAGCGCAGGCGGGTCGGACAATCAGCCCCAGCATTTT.